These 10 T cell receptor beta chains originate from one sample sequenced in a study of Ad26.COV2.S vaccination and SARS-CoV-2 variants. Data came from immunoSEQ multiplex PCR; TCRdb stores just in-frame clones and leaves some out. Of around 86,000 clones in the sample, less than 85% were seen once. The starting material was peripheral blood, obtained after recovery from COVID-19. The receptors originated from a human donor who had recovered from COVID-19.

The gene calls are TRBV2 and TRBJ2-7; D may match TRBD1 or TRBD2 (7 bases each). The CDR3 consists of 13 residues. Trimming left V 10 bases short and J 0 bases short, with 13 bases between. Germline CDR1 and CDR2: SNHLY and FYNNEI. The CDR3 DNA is TGTGCCACCAGGGGGGGGGCCTCCTACGAGCAGTACTTC. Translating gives CATRGGASYEQYF.

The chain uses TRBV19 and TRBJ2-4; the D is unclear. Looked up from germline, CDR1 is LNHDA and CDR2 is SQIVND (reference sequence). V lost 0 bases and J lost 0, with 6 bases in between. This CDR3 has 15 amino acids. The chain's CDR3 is CASSIDGIAKNIQYF. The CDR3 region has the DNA TGTGCCAGTAGTATAGACGGAATAGCCAAAAACATTCAGTACTTC.

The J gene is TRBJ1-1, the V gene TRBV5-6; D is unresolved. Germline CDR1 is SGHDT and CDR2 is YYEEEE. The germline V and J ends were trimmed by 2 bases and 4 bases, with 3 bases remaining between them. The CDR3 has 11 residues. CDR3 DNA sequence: TGTGCCAGCAGCTTTACCACTGAAGCTTTCTTT. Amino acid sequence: CASSFTTEAFF.

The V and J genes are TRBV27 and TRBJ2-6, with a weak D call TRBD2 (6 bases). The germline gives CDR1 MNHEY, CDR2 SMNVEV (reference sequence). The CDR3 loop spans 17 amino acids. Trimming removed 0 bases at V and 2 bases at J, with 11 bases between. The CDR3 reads CASSLSLGGTGANVLTF. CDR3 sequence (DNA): TGTGCCAGCAGTTTATCGTTGGGGGGAACTGGGGCCAACGTCCTGACTTTC.

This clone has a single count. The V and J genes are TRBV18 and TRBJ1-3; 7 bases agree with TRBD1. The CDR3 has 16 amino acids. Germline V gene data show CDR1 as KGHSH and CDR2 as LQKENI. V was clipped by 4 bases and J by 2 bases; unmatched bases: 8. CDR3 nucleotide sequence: TGTGCCAGCTCACAAAACCGGGACAGAACTGGAAACACCATATATTTT. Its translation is CASSQNRDRTGNTIYF.

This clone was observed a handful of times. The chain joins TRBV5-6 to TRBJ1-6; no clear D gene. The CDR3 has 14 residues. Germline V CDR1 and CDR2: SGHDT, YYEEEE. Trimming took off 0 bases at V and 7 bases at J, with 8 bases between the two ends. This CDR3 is CASSLVKSNSPLHF. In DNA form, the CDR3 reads TGTGCCAGCAGCTTGGTAAAAAGCAATTCACCCCTCCACTTT. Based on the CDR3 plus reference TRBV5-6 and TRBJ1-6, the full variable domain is DAGVTQSPTHLIKTRGQQVTLRCSPKSGHDTVSWYQQALGQGPQFIFQYYEEEERQRGNFPDRFSGHQFPNYSSELNVNALLLGDSALYLCASSLVKSNSPLHFGNGTRLTVT.

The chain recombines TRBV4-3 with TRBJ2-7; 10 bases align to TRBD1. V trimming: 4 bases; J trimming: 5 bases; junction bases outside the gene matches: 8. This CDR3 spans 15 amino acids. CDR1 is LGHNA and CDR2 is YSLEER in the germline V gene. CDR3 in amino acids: CASSLHRDRGHEQYF. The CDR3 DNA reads TGCGCCAGCAGCCTCCACCGGGACAGGGGCCACGAGCAGTACTTC.

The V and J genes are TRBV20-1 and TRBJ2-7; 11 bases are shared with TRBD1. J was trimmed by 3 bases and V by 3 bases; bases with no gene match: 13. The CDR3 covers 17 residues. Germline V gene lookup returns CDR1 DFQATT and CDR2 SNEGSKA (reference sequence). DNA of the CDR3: TGCAGTGCTAGTTATGTGGGACAGGGGGTATTTAGCTACGAGCAGTACTTC. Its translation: CSASYVGQGVFSYEQYF.

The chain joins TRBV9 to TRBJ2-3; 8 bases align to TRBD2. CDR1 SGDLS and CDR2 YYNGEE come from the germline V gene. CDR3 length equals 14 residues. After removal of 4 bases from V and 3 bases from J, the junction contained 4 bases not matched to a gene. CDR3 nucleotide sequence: TGTGCCAGCAGCCCCGGGGGGGGTACAGATACGCAGTATTTT. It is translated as CASSPGGGTDTQYF.

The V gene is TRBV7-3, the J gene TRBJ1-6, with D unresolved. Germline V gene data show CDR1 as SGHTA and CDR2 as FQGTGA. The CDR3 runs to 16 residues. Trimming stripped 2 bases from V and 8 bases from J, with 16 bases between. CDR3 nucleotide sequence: TGTGCCAGCAGCTTATTCGGTCCGGATAATGATTCACCCCTCCACTTT. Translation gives CASSLFGPDNDSPLHF.